These T cell receptor beta chains were read from a single sample in a study of immune evolution from preneoplasia to lung adenocarcinoma. Here immunoSEQ multiplex PCR was the method, and the copy in TCRdb shows in-frame clones only, minus some. The table lists some 2,500 clones, approximately 80% of them singletons. Sequencing input: FFPE invasive lung adenocarcinoma tissue. The receptors stem from a person between 60 and 79 years old with invasive lung adenocarcinoma. The CDR3 runs from the conserved cysteine through the conserved F or W. Each record gives: V gene, D gene, CDR3 length, clone size, J gene, CDR3 DNA, CDR3 protein. D genes are given only for firm matches. Clone size appears in some rows only: once, few, many, or a class for an expanded clone.

v_call: TRBV19
d_call: TRBD1
cdr3_length: 19
clone_size: -
j_call: TRBJ2-7
cdr3_nt: TGTGCCAGTAGTAAAAGGACAGGGGTTACCGGGACTACCCTCTACGAGCAGTACTTC
cdr3_aa: CASSKRTGVTGTTLYEQYF

v_call: TRBV19
d_call: -
cdr3_length: 15
clone_size: -
j_call: TRBJ2-5
cdr3_nt: TGTGCCAGTACCACTAGGGCGGGGGCTGAAGAGACCCAGTACTTC
cdr3_aa: CASTTRAGAEETQYF

v_call: TRBV30
d_call: -
cdr3_length: 12
clone_size: -
j_call: TRBJ1-2
cdr3_nt: TGTGCCTGGAGGTACACAGGGAATGGCTACACCTTC
cdr3_aa: CAWRYTGNGYTF

v_call: TRBV11-3
d_call: TRBD2
cdr3_length: 17
clone_size: -
j_call: TRBJ2-3
cdr3_nt: TGTGCCAGCAGCCAGGCTAGCGGGAGCGGCGGCACAGATACGCAGTATTTT
cdr3_aa: CASSQASGSGGTDTQYF

v_call: TRBV5-1
d_call: TRBD2
cdr3_length: 18
clone_size: -
j_call: TRBJ2-5
cdr3_nt: TGCGCCAGCAGCTTGGAACTAGCGGGAGGGCCATGGAGGGGGACCCAGTACTTC
cdr3_aa: CASSLELAGGPWRGTQYF

v_call: TRBV7-2
d_call: TRBD1
cdr3_length: 14
clone_size: -
j_call: TRBJ2-2
cdr3_nt: TGTGCCAGCAGGGACAGGGGTAACACCGGGGAGCTGTTTTTT
cdr3_aa: CASRDRGNTGELFF

v_call: TRBV7-2
d_call: TRBD2
cdr3_length: 19
clone_size: few
j_call: TRBJ2-1
cdr3_nt: TGTGCCAGCAGCTTAGAATTGCTAGCGGGGGGGGTCGCCTACAATGAGCAGTTCTTC
cdr3_aa: CASSLELLAGGVAYNEQFF

v_call: TRBV9
d_call: -
cdr3_length: 12
clone_size: -
j_call: TRBJ1-2
cdr3_nt: TGTGCCAGCGTCGGGGGGGGCTATGGCTACACCTTC
cdr3_aa: CASVGGGYGYTF

v_call: TRBV6-6
d_call: TRBD2
cdr3_length: 15
clone_size: -
j_call: TRBJ2-1
cdr3_nt: TGTGCCAGCAGTCTTGGGACTAGCGGGGGGGAGAGGCAGTTCTTC
cdr3_aa: CASSLGTSGGERQFF

v_call: TRBV7-9
d_call: -
cdr3_length: 15
clone_size: -
j_call: TRBJ2-7
cdr3_nt: TGTGCCAGCAGCCCCGCCGGAGAGAATCCCTACGAGCAGTACTTC
cdr3_aa: CASSPAGENPYEQYF

v_call: TRBV19
d_call: -
cdr3_length: 16
clone_size: -
j_call: TRBJ2-4
cdr3_nt: TGTGCCAGTAGTCGGGTCAGGGGTGGGGCCAAAAACATTCAGTACTTC
cdr3_aa: CASSRVRGGAKNIQYF

v_call: TRBV9
d_call: -
cdr3_length: 15
clone_size: -
j_call: TRBJ2-7
cdr3_nt: TGTGCCAGCAGCGTGGCCGACAGCCTAGGGTACGAGCAGTACTTC
cdr3_aa: CASSVADSLGYEQYF

v_call: TRBV11-1
d_call: TRBD2
cdr3_length: 13
clone_size: -
j_call: TRBJ2-4
cdr3_nt: TGTGCCAGCAGCCACGGACTAGCGGGTTATCAGTACTTC
cdr3_aa: CASSHGLAGYQYF

v_call: TRBV28
d_call: TRBD1
cdr3_length: 15
clone_size: -
j_call: TRBJ1-1
cdr3_nt: TGTGCCAGCAGTCCTCCCAGGGGGCACGGAACTGAAGCTTTCTTT
cdr3_aa: CASSPPRGHGTEAFF

v_call: TRBV29-1
d_call: -
cdr3_length: 11
clone_size: -
j_call: TRBJ1-2
cdr3_nt: TGCAGCGTTGGTGGCTCTCATGGCTACACCTTC
cdr3_aa: CSVGGSHGYTF